This record concerns one T cell receptor beta chain sequence. This clonotype was seen many times. Its recognized antigen is unknown. Base qualities are missing; no much larger clone stands one base away. The CDR1 and CDR2 encoded by the germline V gene (reference sequence) are SEHNR and FQNEAQ. The CDR3 contains 14 residues, cysteine and phenylalanine counted. The kept DNA is CDR3 alone, 42 bases in frame from the first base. A distance of 8 bases separates the germline ends of V and J, which lose 0 bases and 2 bases respectively. Sequencing relied on an Illumina HiSeq 2500. Quantitative 5'-RACE with molecular barcodes was the method used to prepare the TCR beta libraries. Per the source publication's procedure: To identify disease-linked TCR variants, a new computational method was used, one built on a probabilistic model of VDJ rearrangement. TCRdb's own reprocessing of the public reads used fastp at Q25 and MiXCR and kept productive beta chains. A single entry per CDR3 protein holds the most common genes and DNA from its merged rows. The V and J calls, along with clone size, are taken from TCRdb and not from the paper's own processing. The table for this sample lists about 220,000 distinct CDR3 sequences; about 16% of them were counted only once. The ten most abundant clones make up 40% to 50% of the sample.

The sample comes from a study of CD8 T cells in ankylosing spondylitis (dated by TCRdb to between 2016 and 2019). Background for the entire study: The study profiled T cell receptor beta repertoires in healthy donors and ankylosing spondylitis patients to find disease-linked TCR variants. In total, the full study cohort was made up of 100 to 140 healthy donors and 25 or so ankylosing spondylitis patients. Peripheral blood was sampled, and synovial fluid was also collected from ankylosing spondylitis patients.

What the authors observed across the whole study: According to the report, matched synovial fluid samples from ankylosing spondylitis patients were significantly enriched for the disease-linked clones. A TCR beta motif of several highly homologous amino acid variants appeared characteristic of blood from ankylosing spondylitis patients. In peripheral blood, the disease-linked clones were found at relatively low frequencies and had a CD8+ phenotype. Some TCR beta motif variants had previously been reported in synovial fluid and blood of reactive arthritis patients, which suggested common disease-initiation mechanisms.

What was sequenced was blood, either unsorted or a sorted T cell fraction (not recorded which). Recombination joined TRBV7-9 with TRBJ2-7; the D segment cannot be called with confidence. The origin of this receptor is a male donor with ankylosing spondylitis. The CDR3 amino acid sequence is: CASSLAGLTYEQYF. The DNA sequence reads TGTGCCAGCAGCTTAGCGGGATTAACCTACGAGCAGTACTTC.